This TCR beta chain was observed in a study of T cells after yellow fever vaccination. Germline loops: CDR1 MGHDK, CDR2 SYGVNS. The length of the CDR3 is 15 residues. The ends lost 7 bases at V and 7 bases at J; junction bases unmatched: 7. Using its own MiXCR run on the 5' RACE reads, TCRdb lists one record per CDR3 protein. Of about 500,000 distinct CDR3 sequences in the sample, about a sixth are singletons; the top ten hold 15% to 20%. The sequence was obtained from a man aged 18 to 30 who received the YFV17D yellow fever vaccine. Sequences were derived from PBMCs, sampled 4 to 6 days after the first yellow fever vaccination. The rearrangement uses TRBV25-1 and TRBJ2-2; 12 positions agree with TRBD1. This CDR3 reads CASTAGQGAVGELFF. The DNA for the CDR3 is TGTGCCAGCACGGCGGGACAGGGGGCTGTCGGGGAGCTGTTTTTT.